Listed here are 10 T cell receptor beta chains from one sample, sequenced in a study of T cell clonality in common variable immunodeficiency (dated by TCRdb to 2014 to 2015). The library was produced with the immunoSEQ multiplex PCR assay. Not all clones reach the TCRdb copy of this immuneACCESS table, which keeps in-frame sequences only. Checked studies attribute under half of the gap to unresolved V genes and leave the rest unexplained. This sample holds some 64,000 clones in total, without any singletons. The ten largest clones capture about 1.8% of the sample. Sequencing input: peripheral blood mononuclear cells. All receptors derive from a person between 18 and 75 years old in good health.

Many counts were recorded for this clone. Read coverage stops 3 residues before the CDR3 terminus; the germline J gene supplies the remainder. This rearrangement joins TRBV5-1 to TRBJ2-5; a possible D gene is TRBD1 (5 bases). Germline CDR1 SGHRS, CDR2 YFSETQ. Between the trimmed V and J ends, which lost 3 bases and 2 bases, there was a span of 11 bases. This CDR3 is built from 14 residues. The sequenced part of the CDR3 DNA is TGCGCCAGCAGCTCTGGACATATGCAAGAGACC. It is translated as CASSSGHMQET. The entire CDR3 protein reads CASSSGHMQETQYF.

This clone was seen many times. The read halts 3 residues ahead of the CDR3 end, with the missing end drawn from the germline J gene. This chain connects TRBV5-4 to TRBJ1-3, with 7 bases lining up with TRBD1. The length of the CDR3 is 15 residues. Germline V gene lookup returns CDR1 SGHNT and CDR2 YYREEE (reference sequence). Losses at the gene ends were 4 bases for V and 4 bases for J; bases not matched to a gene: 8. CDR3 sequence reads: CASSTETGSGNTIYF. CDR3 DNA (partial): TGTGCCAGCAGCACCGAGACAGGGTCCGGAAACACC.

This clone was counted between two and nine times. The read terminates 3 residues before the CDR3 end, so the remaining end is supplied by the germline J gene. The chain uses TRBV13 and TRBJ2-1; 9 bases are shared with TRBD2. The length of the CDR3 is 17 residues. Looked up from germline, CDR1 is PRHDT and CDR2 is FYEKMQ (reference sequence). Trimming at V came to 4 bases and at J to 8 bases, leaving 15 bases not matched to a gene. Incomplete CDR3 DNA: TGTGCCAGCAGCTCCTCCCGTGGCGGGAGGGCCATGTATGAG. This translates into CASSSSRGGRAMYE. The entire CDR3 sequence reads CASSSSRGGRAMYEQFF.

This clone was seen ten or more times. The read ends 3 residues early relative to the CDR3; the germline J gene fills the gap. The rearrangement links TRBV28 to TRBJ2-7; 8 nucleotides align to TRBD1. CDR1 is MDHEN and CDR2 is SYDVKM in the germline V gene. V trimming: 5 bases; J trimming: 6 bases; junction bases outside the gene matches: 12. The CDR3 loop spans 15 amino acids. CDR3 sequence: CASSTQGAAGSEQYF. The CDR3 bases that were read are TGTGCCAGCAGTACTCAGGGGGCTGCGGGCTCCGAG.

Worth noting for this clone: Read coverage stops 3 residues before the CDR3 terminus; the germline J gene supplies the remainder. This chain joins TRBV2 and TRBJ2-3, with TRBD2 as a possible D gene (5 bases). CDR1 and CDR2 (germline): SNHLY, FYNNEI. This CDR3 has 16 residues. Trimming stripped 2 bases from V and 3 bases from J, with 15 bases between. The part of the CDR3 DNA that was read is TGTGCCAGCAGTGAAAGGCGAGAGGGTGGAACAGATACG. It is translated as CASSERREGGTDT. The CDR3 in full is CASSERREGGTDTQYF. Supplemented by reference TRBV2 and TRBJ2-3, the full variable domain reads EPEVTQTPSHQVTQMGQEVILRCVPISNHLYFYWYRQILGQKVEFLVSFYNNEISEKSEIFDDQFSVERPDGSNFTLKIRSTKLEDSAMYFCASSERREGGTDTQYFGPGTRLTVL.

This clone was observed many times. CDR3 protein: CASSQTHLGFTGELFF. The CDR3 bases that were read are TGTGCCAGCAGCCAGACACACCTGGGTTTCACCGGGGAG. V usage is TRBV7-3 and J usage is TRBJ2-2; D is unclear. Sequencing ends 3 residues short of the CDR3 end; the germline J gene provides the rest. V lost 5 bases and J lost 4, with 17 bases in between. CDR1 is SGHTA, CDR2 FQGTGA, per germline. This CDR3 has 16 residues.

This clone was recorded many times. The CDR3 end falls 3 residues outside the read, so it is completed with the germline J gene. V gene TRBV12-3 or TRBV12-4 combines with J gene TRBJ2-7; D ambiguous. The CDR3 has 11 amino acids. V dropped 11 bases and J dropped 1 base, with 9 bases sitting between them. The CDR3 region is CASGWSYEQYF. The part of the CDR3 DNA that was read is TGTGCCTCGGGTTGGTCCTACGAG.

Ten or more counts support this clone. The read finishes 3 residues shy of the CDR3 end, and the germline J gene is used to complete it. The chain carries TRBV9 and TRBJ2-7, with 7 bases that match TRBD1. The CDR3 runs to 15 residues. Germline V gene data show CDR1 as SGDLS and CDR2 as YYNGEE. J gave up 1 base and V 0 bases, and 4 bases lay outside the gene matches. CDR3 region: CASSVEWDSSYEQYF. The sequenced CDR3 bases are TGTGCCAGCAGCGTAGAGTGGGACAGTTCCTACGAG.

As concerns this clone: With the read ending 3 residues before the CDR3 end, the germline J gene is used to fill in that end. The chain uses TRBV7-6 and TRBJ1-2, with 8 bases identical to TRBD1. Germline V lookup: CDR1 SGHVS, CDR2 FNYEAQ. The length of the CDR3 is 15 residues. CDR3 amino acids: CASSLAQTGADDYTF. Partial CDR3 DNA: TGTGCCAGCAGCTTAGCGCAGACAGGGGCAGACGAC.

On this clone itself: The read is 3 residues too short to cover the CDR3 end, so that end is filled in from the germline J gene. J is TRBJ1-5 and V is TRBV19; no reliable D call. Deletions cut 3 bases from V and 6 bases from J, with 9 bases between. This CDR3 contains 13 residues. Per the germline V gene, CDR1 is LNHDA and CDR2 is SQIVND (reference sequence). CDR3 residues: CASSIEGGQPQHF. Partial CDR3 DNA: TGTGCCAGTAGTATCGAAGGCGGTCAGCCC.